This T cell receptor (beta chain) stems from a study of shared clonotypes between healthy human individuals. Positively selected for CCR7, the CD45RO-negative cells used as naive CD8 cells excluded terminally differentiated effector memory CD45RA+ cells. Germline loops: CDR1 SNHLY, CDR2 FYNNEI. Trimming left V 1 base short and J 5 bases short, with 14 bases between. CDR3 length: 15 residues. Assay: immunoSEQ multiplex PCR; the TCRdb copy retains only in-frame clones and omits some. The repertoire includes some 1,900,000 clones, 85% to 95% of them detected once, and under 1.5% sits in the top ten. The gene calls are TRBV2 and TRBJ1-2; no clear D gene. The TCR sequence derives from a man between 18 and 29 years old in good health. The sample was naive CD8+ T cells sorted from blood. The CDR3 sequence: CASSEGGRRIYGYTF. CDR3 coding DNA: TGTGCCAGCAGTGAAGGAGGGAGAAGGATTTATGGCTACACCTTC.